This T cell receptor beta chain was documented in a study of cytomegalovirus exposure and HLA in healthy donors. Study results and caveats: One variant, a missense change in DCLRE1C, was linked in a later analysis to TCR beta V- and J-gene trimming.

The CDR3 contains 15 residues. Trimming at V came to 1 base and at J to 9 bases, leaving 9 bases not matched to a gene. In germline, CDR1 is SNHLY, CDR2 FYNNEI. A word on this clone: The antigen is undetermined.

PCR primers comprised 60 Vbeta and 13 Jbeta primers. Here immunoSEQ multiplex PCR was the method, and the copy in TCRdb shows in-frame clones only, minus some. The data hold approximately 160,000 clones, with 70% to 80% observed a single time. V usage is TRBV2 and J usage is TRBJ1-5; 7 bases align to TRBD1. Material: PBMCs. The origin of this receptor is a young man in good health and CMV-seropositive. The CDR3, as DNA: TGTGCCAGCAGTGAAGGTCCAGGGGGAATGGTGCCCCAGCATTTT. Protein product: CASSEGPGGMVPQHF.